The 27 T cell receptor beta chains presented below share a single source sample, sequenced in a study of STAT3 mutations in large granular lymphocyte leukemia. General study points: At least one immunodominant TCR beta clonotype appeared in every T-cell large granular lymphocyte leukemia patient.

The method was immunoSEQ multiplex PCR; TCRdb's version includes in-frame clones alone and lacks a portion of them. The sample has over 30,000 clones, around 85% seen once; the top ten hold about an eighth. No antigens are known for them. The material sequenced was peripheral blood mononuclear cells. These receptors were obtained from a man between 60 and 70 years old with T-cell large granular lymphocyte leukemia. Some clones in this sample may be carry-over from other donors' samples.

The chain links TRBV28 to TRBJ1-2; D gene ambiguous. Germline V gives CDR1 MDHEN, CDR2 SYDVKM. The CDR3 spans 12 residues. V lost 5 bases, J lost 0 bases, and 4 bases lay in between. CDR3 in amino acids: CASSLPNYGYTF. The DNA of the CDR3 is TGTGCCAGCAGTCTCCCTAACTATGGCTACACCTTC.

The count of this clone is one. The chain joins TRBV7-2 to TRBJ2-3; D not resolved. The CDR3 has 14 residues. Germline CDR1 and CDR2: SGHTA and FQGNSA. The germline V and J ends were trimmed by 1 base and 4 bases, with 9 bases remaining between them. CDR3 region: CASSLEGRADTQYF. CDR3 DNA: TGTGCCAGCAGCTTAGAGGGTAGGGCAGATACGCAGTATTTT. Using reference TRBV7-2 and TRBJ2-3 for the parts outside the CDR3, the full variable domain is GAGVSQSPSNKVTEKGKDVELRCDPISGHTALYWYRQSLGQGLEFLIYFQGNSAPDKSGLPSDRFSAERTGGSVSTLTIQRTQQEDSAVYLCASSLEGRADTQYFGPGTRLTVL.

There are a few counts of this clone. The rearrangement uses TRBV27 and TRBJ2-5; D is unresolved. The CDR3 length is 14 residues. In germline, CDR1 is MNHEY, CDR2 SMNVEV (reference sequence). V lost 1 base and J 0 bases, leaving 6 bases between the germline ends. The CDR3 bases are TGTGCCAGCAGTTTATATGGTTACCAAGAGACCCAGTACTTC. Protein product: CASSLYGYQETQYF.

The gene calls are TRBV6-1 and TRBJ1-1, with D possibly being TRBD1 (5 bases). This CDR3 region has 14 residues. Trimming pared 8 bases from V and 5 bases from J, leaving 18 bases between. CDR1 is MNHNS, CDR2 SASEGT, per germline. The CDR3 DNA reads TGTGCCAGCGCACAAGGGGTGACGTTGACTGAAGCTTTCTTT. Encoded protein: CASAQGVTLTEAFF.

The chain uses TRBV30 and TRBJ2-7; no clear D gene. The germline V and J ends were trimmed by 2 bases and 3 bases, with 11 bases remaining between them. The CDR3 spans 13 residues. Germline values: CDR1 GTSNPN, CDR2 SVGIG (reference sequence). CDR3 amino acids: CAWSPLPGYEQYF. The CDR3 DNA follows: TGTGCCTGGAGTCCCCTCCCGGGCTACGAGCAGTACTTC. Full variable domain (rest looked up from reference TRBV30 and TRBJ2-7): SQTIHQWPATLVQPVGSPLSLECTVEGTSNPNLYWYRQAAGRGLQLLFYSVGIGQISSEVPQNLSASRPQDRQFILSSKKLLLSDSGFYLCAWSPLPGYEQYFGPGTRLTVT.

The chain uses TRBV4-1 and TRBJ2-7; tentative D call: TRBD2 (5 bases). The CDR3 spans 15 residues. Germline V gene lookup returns CDR1 MGHRA and CDR2 YSYEKL. V lost 0 bases to trimming and J lost 0 bases, with 9 bases between them. The CDR3 loop reads CASSQEVAGSYEQYF. CDR3 nucleotides: TGCGCCAGCAGCCAAGAGGTCGCGGGCTCCTACGAGCAGTACTTC.

The chain joins TRBV28 to TRBJ2-6; D is unresolved. Germline loops: CDR1 MDHEN, CDR2 SYDVKM. Trimming removed 7 bases from V and 2 bases from J, with 9 bases in between. The CDR3 contains 14 residues. The CDR3 DNA is TGTGCCAGCATGGAAGGGACTGGGGCCAACGTCCTGACTTTC. This sequence encodes CASMEGTGANVLTF.

As DNA, the CDR3 is TGCGCCAGCAGCTTGGGTGGAGGGCCGGCAACTAATGAAAAACTGTTTTTT. Its translation: CASSLGGGPATNEKLFF. This chain connects TRBV5-1 to TRBJ1-4; D call uncertain. The CDR3 loop spans 17 amino acids. The germline gives CDR1 SGHRS, CDR2 YFSETQ. Trimming removed 0 bases at V and 0 bases at J, with 12 bases between.

The chain links TRBV7-9 to TRBJ1-1; 8 nucleotides match TRBD1. Germline CDR1 SEHNR, CDR2 FQNEAQ (reference sequence). Trimming cost V 6 bases and J 1 base; bases outside gene matches: 7. CDR3 size: 15 residues. The CDR3 coding sequence is TGTGCCAGCAGGCAAACAGGGGGAGAGAACACTGAAGCTTTCTTT. This codes for CASRQTGGENTEAFF.

J is TRBJ2-5 and V is TRBV25-1; no definite D call. V shed 5 bases and J shed 5 bases, with 15 bases lying between them. The CDR3 covers 14 residues. Germline values: CDR1 MGHDK, CDR2 SYGVNS. The CDR3 bases are TGTGCCAGCAGTCCCTACCCCCCGAGTGAGACCCAGTACTTC. Its protein is CASSPYPPSETQYF.

This sequence joins TRBV5-5 and TRBJ2-7, with a tentative D call TRBD2 (6 bases). The V end lost 4 bases, the J end lost 7 bases, and 21 bases lay between the germline ends. CDR1 is SGHKS, CDR2 YYEKEE, per germline (reference sequence). The CDR3 runs to 15 residues. The CDR3 reads CASSLPGTETREQYF. The CDR3 DNA follows: TGTGCCAGCAGCCTCCCCGGGACGGAGACTAGAGAGCAGTACTTC.

This clone has a single count. The V gene is TRBV7-9, the J gene TRBJ2-1; no definite D call. This CDR3 spans 16 amino acids. Germline values: CDR1 SEHNR, CDR2 FQNEAQ (reference sequence). Trimming stripped 3 bases from V and 0 bases from J, with 12 bases between. The CDR3 bases are TGTGCCAGCAGCTTGTCCGCCCCGAGCTCCTACAATGAGCAGTTCTTC. Translation gives CASSLSAPSSYNEQFF.

The rearrangement joins TRBV21-1 to TRBJ2-7; the table's TRBD2 call for D was not verified on the DNA. TRBV21-1 is flagged as a pseudogene. CDR3 length: 15 amino acids. As DNA, the CDR3 is TGTGCCAGCAGCAATGGACTAGGTCTCCACTACGAGCAGTACTTC. Its protein product is CASSNGLGLHYEQYF.

The CDR3 nucleotides read TGCAGCGTTGAAATGGGGAATGAGCAGTTCTTC. This translates into CSVEMGNEQFF. This rearrangement joins TRBV29-1 to TRBJ2-1; D not resolved. Trimming took 2 bases from V and 7 from J, leaving 6 bases between them. The CDR3 contains 11 residues. Germline assignment: CDR1 SQVTM and CDR2 ANQGSEA.

The V gene is TRBV18, the J gene TRBJ2-2, with D unresolved. Trimming removed 4 bases from V and 3 bases from J, with 9 bases in between. Germline V gene sequence: CDR1 KGHSH, CDR2 LQKENI. The CDR3 runs 14 residues. The CDR3 here is CASSRRSDTGELFF. The CDR3 region has the DNA TGTGCCAGCTCACGGAGATCGGACACCGGGGAGCTGTTTTTT.

V is TRBV7-2 and J is TRBJ2-1, with 7 bases lining up with TRBD2. CDR1 SGHTA and CDR2 FQGNSA come from the germline V gene. Trimming took 0 bases from V and 10 from J; bases not matched to a gene: 9. This CDR3 has 15 amino acids. This CDR3 is CASSLAGLGAGEQFF. CDR3 nucleotides: TGTGCCAGCAGCTTAGCCGGACTAGGGGCGGGGGAGCAGTTCTTC. Variable domain in full (rest from reference TRBV7-2 and TRBJ2-1): GAGVSQSPSNKVTEKGKDVELRCDPISGHTALYWYRQSLGQGLEFLIYFQGNSAPDKSGLPSDRFSAERTGGSVSTLTIQRTQQEDSAVYLCASSLAGLGAGEQFFGPGTRLTVL.

CDR3 bases: TGTGCCAGCAGCCGGACAGACGATGGTCAGCCCCAGCATTTT. It is translated as CASSRTDDGQPQHF. The chain joins TRBV7-9 to TRBJ1-5, with D perhaps TRBD1 (6 bases). Germline V gives CDR1 SEHNR, CDR2 FQNEAQ (reference sequence). This CDR3 is built from 14 residues. Trimming shortened V by 5 bases and J by 6 bases, and 14 bases separated the two germline ends.

The chain joins TRBV28 to TRBJ2-7, with D perhaps matching TRBD1 (5 bases). The CDR3 totals 15 residues. V lost 3 bases to trimming and J lost 2 bases, with 14 bases between them. Per germline, CDR1 MDHEN and CDR2 SYDVKM. CDR3 in DNA: TGTGCCAGCAGTTTGAGAAGGGGCAGGGCCTACGAGCAGTACTTC. Amino acid sequence: CASSLRRGRAYEQYF.

The gene calls are TRBV27 and TRBJ1-4; a weak D match, TRBD1 (5 bases). This CDR3 region has 14 residues. Deletions cut 2 bases from V and 8 bases from J, with 12 bases between. The germline CDR1 and CDR2 sequences are MNHEY and SMNVEV (reference sequence). This chain's CDR3 is CASSLGTGGEKLFF. The CDR3 nucleotides are TGTGCCAGCAGTTTAGGGACGGGCGGGGAAAAACTGTTTTTT.

The CDR3 is CASSLAGTGGRGLGETQYF. The CDR3 DNA sequence: TGTGCCAGCAGCTTGGCCGGGACAGGGGGCAGGGGGCTCGGAGAGACCCAGTACTTC. This chain uses TRBV5-4 with TRBJ2-5; TRBD1 aligns across 12 bases. CDR1 SGHNT and CDR2 YYREEE come from the germline V gene (reference sequence). The CDR3 spans 19 residues. V dropped 0 bases and J dropped 4; count of bases not matched to a gene: 13.

The count of this clone is one. The chain is built from TRBV4-1 and TRBJ1-3; D is unclear. CDR1 and CDR2 from the germline V gene are MGHRA and YSYEKL. CDR3 length equals 14 residues. The V and J ends lost 1 base and 0 bases respectively, with 4 bases between them. Here the CDR3 DNA reads TGCGCCAGCAGCCAAGGACTCTCTGGAAACACCATATATTTT. Translated, it gives CASSQGLSGNTIYF.

As regards this clone: The junction does not match germline at one end; this may be a read error. The chain has TRBV30 and TRBJ2-7; D possibly corresponds to TRBD2 (5 bases). Germline-derived CDR1 and CDR2 are GTSNPN and SVGIG (reference sequence). CDR3 size: 10 residues. The CDR3 sequence is CACGLDSLDF. The DNA of the CDR3 is TGTGCCTGCGGTCTGGACTCCCTTGACTTC.

The V and J genes are TRBV6-5 and TRBJ1-5; 8 nucleotides line up with TRBD1. CDR3 length: 16 residues. The germline V gene has CDR1 MNHEY and CDR2 SVGAGI. Trimming took 4 bases from V and 6 from J; bases not matched to a gene: 11. CDR3 nucleotide sequence: TGTGCCAGCAGTTCAACCCGGACAGGGTTGACTCAGCCCCAGCATTTT. This encodes CASSSTRTGLTQPQHF.

The chain's CDR3 is CASTGTAGQPQHF. The CDR3 coding sequence is TGTGCCAGCACTGGGACGGCTGGCCAGCCCCAGCATTTT. The gene calls are TRBV6-1 and TRBJ1-5; a weak D match, TRBD1 (5 bases). V was clipped by 7 bases and J by 7 bases, with 14 bases between them. This CDR3 region has 13 residues. CDR1 and CDR2 (germline): MNHNS, SASEGT.

The chain joins TRBV4-3 to TRBJ1-2; TRBD1 agrees at 10 bases. CDR1 and CDR2 from the germline V gene are LGHNA and YSLEER. The CDR3 length is 16 residues. J was trimmed by 8 bases and V by 0 bases; bases with no gene match: 9. In DNA form, the CDR3 reads TGCGCCAGCAGCCAAGAAGTCGCGACAGGGGGCGAGGGCTACACCTTC. Protein product: CASSQEVATGGEGYTF.

This clone was counted between two and nine times. This chain connects TRBV7-8 to TRBJ2-7, with 9 bases aligning to TRBD1. There are 14 residues in the CDR3. CDR1 SGHVS and CDR2 FQNEAQ come from the germline V gene. V lost 1 base to trimming and J lost 5 bases; unmatched junction nucleotides: 3. Here the CDR3 DNA reads TGTGCCAGCAGCTTAGTTTGGACAGGGGACGAGCAGTACTTC. It is translated as CASSLVWTGDEQYF.

V is TRBV5-1 and J is TRBJ2-7; 14 bases match TRBD2. CDR3 length: 17 amino acids. V shed 4 bases, J shed 3 bases, and the junction held 9 bases outside the gene matches. Germline loops: CDR1 SGHRS, CDR2 YFSETQ. This CDR3 is CASSPGLAGGGGYEQYF. The CDR3 nucleotides are TGCGCCAGCAGCCCCGGACTAGCGGGAGGTGGTGGCTACGAGCAGTACTTC.